What follows are 9 T cell receptor beta chains derived from one specimen sequenced in a study of blood T cell repertoires in COVID-19. Some clones are missing from TCRdb's copy, which holds only in-frame ones; the method was immunoSEQ multiplex PCR. Of 80,000 to 100,000 clones in the sample, 75% to 90% were seen once. The sample was peripheral blood. These receptor sequences come from a human donor in a cohort sampled during active COVID-19.

The genes are TRBV7-5 and TRBJ1-2; the table's D call, TRBD1, was not checked against the DNA. TRBV7-5 has pseudogene status. The CDR3 is 13 residues long. The CDR3 DNA is TGTGTCAGAAGCTTTGGGGGGACAGGTGGCTACACCTTC. It specifies CVRSFGGTGGYTF.

The chain uses TRBV30 and TRBJ1-2, with D perhaps matching TRBD1 (6 bases). The germline V gene encodes CDR1 GTSNPN and CDR2 SVGIG (reference sequence). The V and J ends lost 0 bases and 4 bases respectively, with 15 bases between them. The CDR3 spans 15 residues. DNA of the CDR3: TGTGCCTGGAGTGTATTGGGGGGGCAGGGCTATGGCTACACCTTC. It encodes CAWSVLGGQGYGYTF.

J is TRBJ2-2 and V is TRBV28; 11 positions match TRBD1. The CDR3 extends over 16 amino acids. Germline lookup yields CDR1 MDHEN and CDR2 SYDVKM. V was clipped by 8 bases and J by 7 bases; unmatched bases: 12. CDR3 coding DNA: TGTGCCAGCGGTATTGGACAGGGGGCTCGGATCGGGGAGCTGTTTTTT. It yields the protein CASGIGQGARIGELFF.

The chain combines TRBV7-6 with TRBJ1-3; TRBD1 is a possible D gene (6 bases). Germline loops: CDR1 SGHVS, CDR2 FNYEAQ. The CDR3 loop spans 14 amino acids. The ends were cut back, 5 bases at V and 5 bases at J, with 13 bases in the middle. CDR3 coding DNA: TGTGCCAGCAGCGAGGGGGACACTAGAAACACCATATATTTT. Translated, it gives CASSEGDTRNTIYF.

This clone was seen a handful of times. The J gene is TRBJ1-5, the V gene TRBV4-2, with D hard to call. From germline, CDR1 is LGHNA and CDR2 YNFKEQ. The CDR3 runs 18 residues. Trimming took 1 base from V and 2 from J, leaving 18 bases between them. The CDR3 loop reads CASSQVLTGIVGNQPQHF. In DNA, the CDR3 is TGTGCCAGCAGCCAAGTCTTAACGGGAATTGTTGGCAATCAGCCCCAGCATTTT.

Ten or more counts support this clone. This rearrangement joins TRBV3-1 (or the pseudogene TRBV3-2) to TRBJ2-6, with D maybe TRBD1 (6 bases). CDR1 is LGHDT, CDR2 YNNKEL, per germline (reference sequence). This CDR3 comprises 16 residues. Trimming pared 5 bases from V and 4 bases from J, leaving 15 bases between. The DNA for the CDR3 is TGTGCCAGCAGCAGCTACAACAGGGCCGGGGCCAACGTCCTGACTTTC. Encoded protein: CASSSYNRAGANVLTF.

The chain couples TRBV5-8 to TRBJ1-1; tentatively, D is TRBD1 (6 bases). With 5 bases removed from V and 5 bases from J, the gap between germline ends came to 16 bases. Germline loops: CDR1 SGHTS, CDR2 YDEGEE. This CDR3 spans 14 amino acids. CDR3 sequence (DNA): TGTGCCAGCAGTCAACAGGGTACGGGGACTGAAGCTTTCTTT. This codes for CASSQQGTGTEAFF.

This chain connects TRBV9 to TRBJ2-1, with TRBD2 as a possible D gene (6 bases). Germline lookup yields CDR1 SGDLS and CDR2 YYNGEE. Trimming took 0 bases from V and 5 from J, leaving 12 bases between them. This CDR3 contains 15 residues. CDR3 sequence (DNA): TGTGCCAGCAGCGTAGAAAGTAGCGGTAACAATGAGCAGTTCTTC. It yields the protein CASSVESSGNNEQFF.

The rearrangement joins TRBV2 to TRBJ2-7; tentative D call: TRBD2 (5 bases). With 3 bases removed from V and 3 bases from J, the gap between germline ends came to 12 bases. Germline-derived CDR1 and CDR2 are SNHLY and FYNNEI. The CDR3 is 14 residues long. The CDR3 loop is CASSEVRRYYEQYF. The CDR3 bases are TGTGCCAGCAGTGAGGTGAGGAGGTACTACGAGCAGTACTTC.